The source of this T cell receptor beta chain is a study of blood T cell repertoires in COVID-19. The method was immunoSEQ multiplex PCR; TCRdb's version includes in-frame clones alone and lacks a portion of them. Among 80,000 to 100,000 clones listed, roughly 80% were seen once. The V and J ends lost 2 bases and 0 bases respectively, with 5 bases between them. Germline CDR1 and CDR2: SNHLY and FYNNEI. The CDR3 runs 14 residues. The receptor was derived from a man aged 60 to 69 with acute or convalescent COVID-19. What was sequenced was peripheral blood. The chain employs TRBV2 and TRBJ1-5; D remains unclear. The CDR3 loop reads CASSEFYSNQPQHF. CDR3 coding DNA: TGTGCCAGCAGTGAATTCTATAGCAATCAGCCCCAGCATTTT.